The T cell receptor (beta chain) described here comes from a study of blood T cell repertoires in COVID-19 (TCRdb year 2020). In terms of the full investigation: Samples covering the acute and convalescent phases of COVID-19 were provided by collaborators in the United States, Italy and Spain. Subjects who had been exposed to COVID-19, were actively infected with it, or had recovered from it provided the deeply sampled blood TCRbeta repertoires that made up the dataset. The sample metadata nearly always contained a de-identified subject ID, COVID-19 status, age in years and sex. Samples came from the ongoing ImmuneRACE study (first 160 participants) plus 1,254 subjects from 6 global collaborators. The material from the prospective study consisted of cDNA or gDNA derived from T cells, B-cell-depleted T cells, or PBMCs. Where available, HLA class I and class II types were obtained from metadata supplied by the sample provider rather than from assay-based typing. A freely available public database, intended as a resource for researchers studying the immune response to SARS-CoV-2, is where the repertoires were released.

Participants in the prospective study were aged about 18 to 100 years, lived in over 20 United States geographic areas, and enrolled through a virtual design. Cohort assignment in the prospective study relied on participant-reported clinical history from a screening survey and a study questionnaire. Each participant in the prospective study had whole blood, serum and a nasopharyngeal or oropharyngeal swab collected by mobile phlebotomists. Prospective study participants could optionally give additional blood draws and questionnaires over a 2-month period. Blood samples from the prospective study were shipped frozen or at room temperature prior to DNA extraction. The CDR3 starts with the cysteine, ends with the phenylalanine, and has 13 residues. Only the CDR3 portion is preserved as DNA: 39 bases, with reading frame beginning at the first base. The germline V gene sets CDR1 to SQVTM and CDR2 to ANQGSEA. V is reduced by 0 bases and J by 7 bases, leaving a spacing of 9 bases between them.

TCRbeta CDR3 regions were amplified from genomic DNA using the immunoSEQ Assay, a bias-controlled multiplex PCR. Regarding the original processing steps: The number of nucleated cells in each sample was estimated by amplification of reference gene primers within the assay. To quantify the absolute abundance of each unique TCRbeta CDR3 rearrangement, sequence reads were collapsed and filtered. For each sample, productive Simpson clonality was calculated by taking the square root of Simpson's diversity index across productive rearrangements. The table was pulled from immuneACCESS by TCRdb, which kept in-frame rearrangements only. Such tables lose some clones; where checked, under half of the loss comes from unresolved V genes, and the rest has no known cause. For V, J and clone size, that table is used; D and trimming come from the DNA. Here the sample has 200,000 to 250,000 clones; approximately 88% occur a single time. The ten largest clones capture around 10% of the sample.

The paper as a whole reports these results and caveats: The amount of clinical and demographic metadata varied by source and participant and was provided uncurated.

Comment on this clone: Its target antigen remains unknown. It has no much larger one-base neighbor in the sample; base qualities were not kept.

The sequencing sample was made of PBMCs or T cells enriched from blood (not recorded which). The receptor was derived from a man younger than 35 with acute COVID-19. This chain is built from TRBV29-1 and TRBJ1-4; no D gene can be assigned with confidence. The CDR3 protein: CSVEEELTEKLFF. The DNA sequence is TGCAGCGTTGAAGAAGAGCTCACTGAAAAACTGTTTTTT.